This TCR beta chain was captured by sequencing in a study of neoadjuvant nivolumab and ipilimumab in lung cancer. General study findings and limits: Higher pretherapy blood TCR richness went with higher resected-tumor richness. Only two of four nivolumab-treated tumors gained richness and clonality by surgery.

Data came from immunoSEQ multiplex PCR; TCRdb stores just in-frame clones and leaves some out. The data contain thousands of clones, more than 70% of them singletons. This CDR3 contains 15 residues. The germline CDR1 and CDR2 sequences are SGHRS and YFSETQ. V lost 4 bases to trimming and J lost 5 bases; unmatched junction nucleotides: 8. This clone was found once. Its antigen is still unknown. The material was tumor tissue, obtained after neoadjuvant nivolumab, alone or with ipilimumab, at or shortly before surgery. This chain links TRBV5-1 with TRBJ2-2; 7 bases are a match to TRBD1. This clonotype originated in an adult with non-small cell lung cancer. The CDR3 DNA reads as TGCGCCAGCAGCCTCACAGGGGTAGGGACCGGGGAGCTGTTTTTT. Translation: CASSLTGVGTGELFF.